This T cell receptor (beta chain) was sequenced in a study of blood T cell repertoires in COVID-19. The CDR3 totals 18 residues. Germline CDR1 MNHEY, CDR2 SVGEGT. V lost 2 bases, J lost 5 bases, and 10 bases stayed unmatched. Authors' processing steps: Reference gene primer amplification gave nucleated cell count estimates. Assay: immunoSEQ multiplex PCR; the TCRdb copy retains only in-frame clones and omits some. That table is the source of V, J and clone size, and D and trimming were worked out from the DNA. The sample has more than 75,000 clones; 84% are singletons. The genes are TRBV6-2 or TRBV6-3 and TRBJ2-5, with 14 positions matching TRBD2. The specimen was peripheral blood. The clonotype comes from a man aged 55 to 69 with acute or convalescent COVID-19. Here the CDR3 reads CASSYPIGTSGGVETQYF. The CDR3 coding sequence is TGTGCCAGCAGTTACCCGATTGGGACTAGCGGGGGCGTCGAGACCCAGTACTTC.